These T cell receptor beta chains were read from a single sample in a study of graft-versus-host responses after intestinal transplantation. Assay used: immunoSEQ multiplex PCR; TCRdb lists only in-frame clones, some missing. There are tens of thousands of clones in the sample; approximately 92% occur only once, and around two fifths lies in the top ten. Sequenced here: PBMCs, sampled around 37 weeks after intestinal transplant. The receptors were sampled from a human patient who received an intestinal transplant, so some T cells may come from the graft donor. Each CDR3 is given with its conserved first and last residue. The order of the fields is J gene, D gene, CDR3 length, V gene, clone size, CDR3 DNA, CDR3 protein. D genes are given only for firm matches. Where a row states a size, it is once, few, many or the class of an expanded clone; other rows omit it.

TRBJ2-7	TRBD2	14	TRBV28	once	TGTGCCAGCAGTTTCCGCCGGGAGGTCTACGAGCAGTACTTC	CASSFRREVYEQYF
TRBJ2-3	NA	18	TRBV5-5	NA	TGTGCCAGCAGCAATATCCCACAGGGTGGTTTATACTCAGATACGCAGTATTTT	CASSNIPQGGLYSDTQYF
TRBJ2-7	TRBD2	15	TRBV19	NA	TGTGCCAGTAGTCGGGCTTTACTAGCGACCTACGAGCAGTACTTC	CASSRALLATYEQYF
TRBJ2-1	NA	14	TRBV2	NA	TGTGCCAGCAGTATCCGGGACCAGAACAATGAGCAGTTCTTC	CASSIRDQNNEQFF
TRBJ2-1	TRBD2	15	TRBV28	NA	TGTGCCAGCAGTTTATACACTAGCGGGAGCAATGAGCAGTTCTTC	CASSLYTSGSNEQFF
TRBJ1-5	NA	10	TRBV29-1	NA	TGCAGCGTTGGGGGTCAGCCCCAGCATTTT	CSVGGQPQHF
TRBJ2-3	TRBD2	18	TRBV5-6	NA	TGTGCCAGCAGCTTTAGAGGGGCGGGAGTCCCCAACACAGATACGCAGTATTTT	CASSFRGAGVPNTDTQYF
TRBJ2-7	TRBD2	15	TRBV5-4	NA	TGTGCCAGCAGCTTGACTAGCGGGAGCTCCTACGAGCAGTACTTC	CASSLTSGSSYEQYF
TRBJ2-1	NA	20	TRBV2	NA	TGTGCCAGCAGTGAAGTTAACGCGGCTTTCCAAAGGAGCTCCTACAATGAGCAGTTCTTC	CASSEVNAAFQRSSYNEQFF
TRBJ2-2	TRBD2	20	TRBV7-8	NA	TGTGCCAGCAGCTCTGCGCCGCGGATAGAACTAGCGGTCGACACCGGGGAGCTGTTTTTT	CASSSAPRIELAVDTGELFF
TRBJ2-7	TRBD1	15	TRBV7-6	NA	TGTGCCAGCAGCTCCGGGACAGAGACGTTCTACGAGCAGTACTTC	CASSSGTETFYEQYF
TRBJ1-6	NA	15	TRBV27	NA	TGTGCCAGCAGCAACTCAATCTCCTATAATTCACCCCTCCACTTT	CASSNSISYNSPLHF
TRBJ2-1	NA	11	TRBV6-1	NA	TGTGCCAGCAGTTACCGGGATGAGCAGTTCTTC	CASSYRDEQFF
TRBJ2-1	TRBD2	15	TRBV7-2	NA	TGTGCCAGCAGCACGAAGCGGGAGGCCAACAATGAGCAGTTCTTC	CASSTKREANNEQFF
TRBJ2-7	TRBD1	12	TRBV5-1	once	TGCGCCAGCAGCCCGGACAGGGGCGAGCAGTACTTC	CASSPDRGEQYF
TRBJ1-1	TRBD1	16	TRBV19	NA	TGTGCCAGTAGTCCGATGACAGGGCCATTCCACGCTGAAGCTTTCTTT	CASSPMTGPFHAEAFF
TRBJ2-2	TRBD1	15	TRBV4-1	NA	TGCGCCAGCAGCCTTCCTAGACAGGGGTTAGGGGAGCTGTTTTTT	CASSLPRQGLGELFF
TRBJ2-1	TRBD2	15	TRBV10-2	NA	TGCGCCAGCAGTGAGTCAGGGACTAAGCCCAATGAGCAGTTCTTC	CASSESGTKPNEQFF
TRBJ2-1	NA	14	TRBV6-5	NA	TGTGCCAGCAGTTACTCGTCCTCTTACAATGAGCAGTTCTTC	CASSYSSSYNEQFF
TRBJ2-1	NA	13	TRBV5-1	NA	TGCGCCAGCAGCCCGGGACTCCGGGGTGAGCAGTTCTTC	CASSPGLRGEQFF
TRBJ1-1	NA	14	TRBV18	NA	TGTGCCAGCTCACCAGCAACAGTAAACACTGAAGCTTTCTTT	CASSPATVNTEAFF
TRBJ2-2	TRBD2	14	TRBV5-1	NA	TGCGCCAGCAGCTTGGCCGGGGGGACCGGGGAGCTGTTTTTT	CASSLAGGTGELFF
TRBJ2-4	NA	13	TRBV28	NA	TGTGCCAGCAGTCCTCGGGGCAAAAACATTCAGTACTTC	CASSPRGKNIQYF
TRBJ2-1	TRBD2	17	TRBV7-3	NA	TGTGCCAGCAGCTCATCCCTAGCGGGAGGGCCCAAAGGTTCCGGGATCTTC	CASSSSLAGGPKGSGIF
TRBJ2-1	NA	15	TRBV27	NA	TGTGCCAGCAGTTTATCCCTGACAGGCTACAATGAGCAGTTCTTC	CASSLSLTGYNEQFF
TRBJ2-7	TRBD1	14	TRBV5-4	medium-sized	TGTGCCAGCAGCTTGGTGACAGGGACCTACGAGCAGTACTTC	CASSLVTGTYEQYF
TRBJ2-1	NA	12	TRBV4-1	NA	TGCGCCAGCAGCCACCGCACGAATGAGCAGTTCTTC	CASSHRTNEQFF
TRBJ2-7	NA	14	TRBV9	once	TGTGCCAGCAGCCCTACTGGAGGGACCTACGAGCAGTACTTC	CASSPTGGTYEQYF
TRBJ2-7	TRBD2	16	TRBV5-6	NA	TGTGCCAGCAGCTTACTAGCGGGAGTCTGGGGCTACGAGCAGTACTTC	CASSLLAGVWGYEQYF
TRBJ2-2	TRBD2	17	TRBV5-4	NA	TGTGCCAGCAGCCGCTTTAGCGGGAGGGCCAACACCGGGGAGCTGTTTTTT	CASSRFSGRANTGELFF
TRBJ1-1	NA	12	TRBV14	NA	TGTGCCAGCAGCCAGCTGGGGGCTGAAGCTTTCTTT	CASSQLGAEAFF
TRBJ2-3	TRBD1	17	TRBV7-8	NA	TGTGCCAGCAGCTTTAGCGGGACAGGGGTGGGCACAGATACGCAGTATTTT	CASSFSGTGVGTDTQYF
TRBJ2-3	NA	19	TRBV7-9	NA	TGTGCCAGCACTACAACGATCGGGCGGGATAACTTTGAGGCAGATACGCAGTATTTT	CASTTTIGRDNFEADTQYF
TRBJ1-6	NA	14	TRBV9	NA	TGTGCCAGCAGCTCCAGGGGCCGCGGGGGTCCCCTCCACTTT	CASSSRGRGGPLHF
TRBJ2-7	TRBD1	14	TRBV18	once	TGTGCCAGCTCACCAGTGGACAGGGTTGACGAGCAGTACTTC	CASSPVDRVDEQYF
TRBJ2-1	NA	14	TRBV11-2	NA	TGTGCCAGCAGCTCCACGGGCCCAAACAATGAGCAGTTCTTC	CASSSTGPNNEQFF
TRBJ1-1	NA	14	TRBV10-3	few	TGTGCCATCGGAGAAGGACCTGAGAACACTGAAGCTTTCTTT	CAIGEGPENTEAFF
TRBJ2-2	TRBD1	14	TRBV7-3	NA	TGTGCCAGCGGACAGGGAAGGAACACCGGGGAGCTGTTTTTT	CASGQGRNTGELFF
TRBJ2-3	TRBD1	15	TRBV6-1	NA	TGTGCCAGCCCGGAACCGGGACAGGGCACAGATACGCAGTATTTT	CASPEPGQGTDTQYF